This passage covers 29 T cell receptor beta chains from one sample sequenced in a study of blood T cell repertoires in COVID-19 (dated by TCRdb to about 2020). Library preparation used the immunoSEQ multiplex PCR assay. In TCRdb, the immuneACCESS table is reduced to in-frame sequences with V and J assigned. These tables do not hold every clone; where another copy was compared, an unresolved V gene accounts for under half, and the others remain unexplained. The sample table shows roughly 140,000 clones, and more than 75% are seen once. The ten top clones hold less than 5% of the sample. Specimen: peripheral blood. These receptors all stem from a woman aged 80 or over with acute or convalescent COVID-19.

This sequence joins TRBV27 and TRBJ1-5; 8 positions match TRBD1. The germline V gene encodes CDR1 MNHEY and CDR2 SMNVEV (reference sequence). Unmatched junction bases numbered 6, after V lost 4 bases and J lost 4 bases. This CDR3 region has 15 residues. CDR3 coding DNA: TGTGCCAGCAGTTCGGACAGGGAGATTAATCAGCCCCAGCATTTT. The encoded protein is CASSSDREINQPQHF.

This chain uses TRBV10-1 with TRBJ2-3, with a possible D match to TRBD2 (5 bases). Germline CDR1 is WNHNN and CDR2 is SYGVQD (reference sequence). The CDR3 consists of 13 residues. V shed 3 bases and J shed 8 bases, with 12 bases lying between them. CDR3 coding DNA: TGCGCCAGCAGTGAACTAGTCCGTGGTACGCAGTATTTT. The encoded protein is CASSELVRGTQYF.

V and J are TRBV28 and TRBJ2-7; 11 bases match TRBD2. V trimming: 5 bases; J trimming: 0 bases; junction bases outside the gene matches: 3. The germline gives CDR1 MDHEN, CDR2 SYDVKM. The CDR3 spans 15 residues. DNA of the CDR3: TGTGCCAGCAGTCCTAGCGGGAGGACCTCCTACGAGCAGTACTTC. Amino acids: CASSPSGRTSYEQYF.

This clone was seen at least ten times. This chain connects TRBV2 to TRBJ1-2; D ambiguous. CDR3 length: 15 amino acids. The V end was cut by 6 bases, the J end by 5 bases, with 19 bases between. Germline CDR1 reads SNHLY; CDR2 reads FYNNEI. CDR3 DNA sequence: TGTGCCAGCAGACGGGCGGGCAGAAGCTCTTATGGCTACACCTTC. Translation gives CASRRAGRSSYGYTF. Combining the CDR3 with reference TRBV2 and TRBJ1-2 gives the whole variable domain EPEVTQTPSHQVTQMGQEVILRCVPISNHLYFYWYRQILGQKVEFLVSFYNNEISEKSEIFDDQFSVERPDGSNFTLKIRSTKLEDSAMYFCASRRAGRSSYGYTFGSGTRLTVV.

V usage is TRBV3-1 (or the pseudogene TRBV3-2) and J usage is TRBJ1-2; unclear D gene. The germline V and J ends were trimmed by 1 base and 2 bases, with 11 bases remaining between them. CDR1 is LGHDT, CDR2 YNNKEL, per germline (reference sequence). The CDR3 has 15 amino acids. The CDR3 protein is CASSQGPGSNYGYTF. Written as DNA, the CDR3 is TGTGCCAGCAGCCAAGGTCCAGGCTCGAACTATGGCTACACCTTC.

V and J are TRBV4-1 and TRBJ2-7; TRBD2 matches at 7 bases. CDR1 is MGHRA, CDR2 YSYEKL, per germline. This CDR3 is built from 15 residues. V shed 4 bases, J shed 2 bases, and the junction held 8 bases outside the gene matches. The CDR3 bases are TGCGCCAGCAGCCGCTCGGGACTACCGACCTACGAGCAGTACTTC. Amino acids: CASSRSGLPTYEQYF.

CDR3 DNA: TGTGCCAGCAGCTTAGCAGGGTCCGAGCAGTACTTC. This translates into CASSLAGSEQYF. The rearrangement links TRBV11-2 to TRBJ2-7; maybe TRBD1 (5 bases). The germline gives CDR1 SGHAT, CDR2 FQNNGV. This CDR3 contains 12 residues. Trimming took off 1 base at V and 6 bases at J, with 7 bases between the two ends.

This chain uses TRBV7-3 with TRBJ2-7; a possible D gene is TRBD2 (6 bases). Germline loops: CDR1 SGHTA, CDR2 FQGTGA. Trimming pared 4 bases from V and 5 bases from J, leaving 21 bases between. The CDR3 spans 16 residues. CDR3 nucleotides: TGTGCCAGCAGCTCCGGGACTGGTTTTCCCCCCCACGAGCAGTACTTC. Translation: CASSSGTGFPPHEQYF.

The table lists this clone with a count of one. This chain uses TRBV4-1 with TRBJ1-1; D call uncertain. Germline CDR1 and CDR2: MGHRA and YSYEKL. Trimming pared 4 bases from V and 7 bases from J, leaving 16 bases between. The CDR3 length is 14 residues. The CDR3 sequence is CASSPGWVGSEAFF. The CDR3 DNA reads as TGCGCCAGCAGCCCAGGTTGGGTTGGGAGTGAAGCTTTCTTT.

The V and J genes are TRBV7-9 and TRBJ2-5, with TRBD2 matching 11 bases. The V segment lost 3 bases and the J segment 4 bases; nucleotides outside the gene matches: 13. Per the germline V gene, CDR1 is SEHNR and CDR2 is FQNEAQ (reference sequence). The CDR3 sequence is 18 residues long. The CDR3: CASSLSRDTSGSRETQYF. The CDR3 bases are TGTGCCAGCAGCTTGAGCAGGGATACTAGCGGGAGTCGAGAGACCCAGTACTTC. The full variable domain, with the rest looked up from reference TRBV7-9 and TRBJ2-5, is DTGVSQNPRHKITKRGQNVTFRCDPISEHNRLYWYRQTLGQGPEFLTYFQNEAQLEKSRLLSDRFSAERPKGSFSTLEIQRTEQGDSAMYLCASSLSRDTSGSRETQYFGPGTRLLVL.

The V and J genes are TRBV11-2 and TRBJ2-3, with D possibly TRBD2 on 6 matching bases. From germline, CDR1 is SGHAT and CDR2 FQNNGV. V lost 3 bases and J lost 3, with 13 bases in between. CDR3 length: 15 amino acids. The CDR3 is CASSFSGRLTDTQYF. In DNA form, the CDR3 reads TGTGCCAGCAGCTTCAGCGGGCGACTAACAGATACGCAGTATTTT.

The chain uses TRBV10-3 and TRBJ2-7; D remains ambiguous. This CDR3 spans 14 amino acids. Germline-derived CDR1 and CDR2 are ENHRY and SYGVKD. V was shortened by 3 bases and J by 1 base, with 10 bases between the two germline ends. CDR3 loop: CAISDPTASYEQYF. CDR3 DNA: TGTGCCATCAGTGACCCTACCGCTTCCTACGAGCAGTACTTC.

The V gene is TRBV4-1, the J gene TRBJ2-3, with TRBD1 matching 8 bases. The CDR3 totals 16 residues. V shed 2 bases, J shed 7 bases, and the junction held 11 bases outside the gene matches. The germline V gene has CDR1 MGHRA and CDR2 YSYEKL. CDR3: CASSQIPGQALYTQYF. In nucleotides, the CDR3 is TGCGCCAGCAGCCAAATACCGGGACAGGCTCTTTATACGCAGTATTTT.

The chain combines TRBV2 with TRBJ2-1, with a weak D call TRBD2 (6 bases). CDR1 and CDR2 from the germline V gene are SNHLY and FYNNEI. This CDR3 region has 15 residues. Trimming took off 3 bases at V and 4 bases at J, with 13 bases between the two ends. The CDR3 bases are TGTGCCAGCAGTGATTGGCTAGCGCTATACAATGAGCAGTTCTTC. It yields the protein CASSDWLALYNEQFF.

The CDR3 sequence: CASSLSAGVNNEQFF. The CDR3 bases are TGTGCCAGCAGCTTATCAGCGGGTGTCAACAATGAGCAGTTCTTC. V is TRBV11-3 and J is TRBJ2-1; a weak D match, TRBD2 (6 bases). The CDR3 covers 15 residues. V was pared by 2 bases and J by 5 bases, with 13 bases between. CDR1 and CDR2 from the germline V gene are SGHNT and YENEEA.

V gene TRBV4-1 combines with J gene TRBJ1-6; D perhaps matches TRBD1 (5 bases). Trimming cost V 4 bases and J 3 bases, with 13 bases left between them. Germline-derived CDR1 and CDR2 are MGHRA and YSYEKL. The CDR3 runs to 16 residues. DNA of the CDR3: TGCGCCAGCAGCCTGGGGGGGTTTAACTATAATTCACCCCTCCACTTT. It codes for CASSLGGFNYNSPLHF.

The gene calls are TRBV30 and TRBJ1-6; a possible D gene is TRBD1 (5 bases). The V end was cut by 8 bases, the J end by 7 bases, with 15 bases between. The CDR3 is made up of 13 amino acids. Germline-derived CDR1 and CDR2 are GTSNPN and SVGIG (reference sequence). CDR3 residues: CATQGAKNSPLHF. The CDR3 DNA is TGTGCCACCCAGGGTGCGAAGAATTCACCCCTCCACTTT.

This clone showed up just a few times. The genes are TRBV2 and TRBJ2-5, with 8 bases matching TRBD1. Germline CDR1 SNHLY, CDR2 FYNNEI. The CDR3 runs to 12 residues. V was pared by 9 bases and J by 3 bases, with 3 bases of the junction left unmatched. The CDR3 sequence: CASTTGEETQYF. The CDR3 DNA reads as TGTGCCAGTACGACAGGGGAAGAGACCCAGTACTTC.

This chain's CDR3 is CASSTREIGSPLHF. The CDR3 DNA reads as TGTGCCAGCTCAACGAGGGAAATCGGTTCACCCCTCCACTTT. The chain joins TRBV18 to TRBJ1-6; D gene unclear. CDR3 length equals 14 residues. The V end was cut by 5 bases, the J end by 9 bases, with 14 bases between. CDR1 is KGHSH, CDR2 LQKENI, per germline.

This chain links TRBV20-1 with TRBJ2-7; 7 nucleotides match TRBD2. Germline values: CDR1 DFQATT, CDR2 SNEGSKA (reference sequence). The trim removed 3 bases at V and 2 bases at J, leaving 10 bases unmatched. This CDR3 is built from 15 residues. CDR3 coding DNA: TGCAGTGCTAGTTCCCTAGCGGCGCCTACCTACGAGCAGTACTTC. Translated, it gives CSASSLAAPTYEQYF.

J is TRBJ2-7 and V is TRBV18; 10 bases are shared with TRBD2. The length of the CDR3 is 16 residues. Per germline, CDR1 KGHSH and CDR2 LQKENI. The ends lost 3 bases at V and 1 base at J; junction bases unmatched: 6. This CDR3 is CASSPAPGLASYEQYF. CDR3 DNA: TGTGCCAGCTCACCCGCTCCGGGACTAGCGTCCTACGAGCAGTACTTC. Full variable domain (remainder filled in from reference TRBV18 and TRBJ2-7): NAGVMQNPRHLVRRRGQEARLRCSPMKGHSHVYWYRQLPEEGLKFMVYLQKENIIDESGMPKERFSAEFPKEGPSILRIQQVVRGDSAAYFCASSPAPGLASYEQYFGPGTRLTVT.

The rearrangement joins TRBV15 to TRBJ1-2, with a weak D call TRBD1 (6 bases). This CDR3 is built from 14 residues. CDR1 is LNHNV, CDR2 YYDKDF, per germline (reference sequence). Trimming took off 0 bases at V and 8 bases at J, with 13 bases between the two ends. The CDR3 region is CATSREFRGYGYTF. CDR3 nucleotide sequence: TGTGCCACCAGCAGAGAGTTCAGGGGTTACGGCTACACCTTC.

V and J are TRBV30 and TRBJ2-2; D call uncertain. Germline V CDR1 and CDR2: GTSNPN, SVGIG (reference sequence). V was pared by 7 bases and J by 6 bases, with 9 bases between. The CDR3 runs to 11 residues. The CDR3 DNA reads TGTGCCTACAGACGACCCGGGGAGCTGTTTTTT. It encodes CAYRRPGELFF.

The rearrangement joins TRBV28 to TRBJ2-5; 7 nucleotides line up with TRBD1. Germline loops: CDR1 MDHEN, CDR2 SYDVKM. This CDR3 has 15 residues. The V and J ends lost 3 bases and 4 bases, in that order; junction bases with no gene match: 8. The chain's CDR3 is CASSFPGGPRETQYF. In DNA, the CDR3 is TGTGCCAGCAGTTTTCCAGGGGGACCCCGAGAGACCCAGTACTTC. The full variable domain, rest sourced from reference TRBV28 and TRBJ2-5, is DVKVTQSSRYLVKRTGEKVFLECVQDMDHENMFWYRQDPGLGLRLIYFSYDVKMKEKGDIPEGYSVSREKKERFSLILESASTNQTSMYLCASSFPGGPRETQYFGPGTRLLVL.

V and J are TRBV18 and TRBJ1-1; a weak D match, TRBD1 (5 bases). The CDR3 is 14 residues long. Deletions cut 3 bases from V and 0 bases from J, with 8 bases between. The germline V gene encodes CDR1 KGHSH and CDR2 LQKENI. Here the CDR3 reads CASSPGGMNTEAFF. CDR3 sequence (DNA): TGTGCCAGCTCACCGGGGGGGATGAACACTGAAGCTTTCTTT.

The chain has TRBV6-5 and TRBJ1-1; D uncertain. Germline CDR1 MNHEY, CDR2 SVGAGI. This CDR3 contains 14 residues. The V gene lost 3 bases and the J gene lost 2 bases, with 10 bases spanning the gap. Here the CDR3 reads CASSYGQANTEAFF. The CDR3 nucleotides are TGTGCCAGCAGTTATGGGCAGGCAAACACTGAAGCTTTCTTT.

This clone was recorded a few times. The chain is built from TRBV3-1 (or the pseudogene TRBV3-2) and TRBJ2-5, with 7 bases identical to TRBD2. The CDR3 sequence is 15 residues long. The trim removed 0 bases at V and 2 bases at J, leaving 3 bases unmatched. Germline-derived CDR1 and CDR2 are LGHDT and YNNKEL (reference sequence). The CDR3 DNA reads TGTGCCAGCAGCCAAGAGCGGGGGTGGCAAGAGACCCAGTACTTC. It encodes CASSQERGWQETQYF.

This chain joins TRBV28 and TRBJ2-2, with 8 positions matching TRBD2. The CDR3 runs 16 residues. J lost 0 bases, V lost 6 bases, and 6 bases had no gene match. Germline V CDR1 and CDR2: MDHEN, SYDVKM. The CDR3: CASSRILAANTGELFF. Written as DNA, the CDR3 is TGTGCCAGCAGCCGAATACTAGCGGCGAACACCGGGGAGCTGTTTTTT.

The sample holds one count of this clone. J is TRBJ2-1 and V is TRBV7-8; 8 nucleotides line up with TRBD2. The CDR3 contains 17 residues. Germline CDR1 SGHVS, CDR2 FQNEAQ. V lost 5 bases to trimming and J lost 0 bases; unmatched junction nucleotides: 9. Here the CDR3 reads CASSKARGASSYNEQFF. DNA for the CDR3: TGTGCCAGCAGCAAAGCGCGGGGGGCCAGCTCCTACAATGAGCAGTTCTTC.